A selection of T cell receptor beta chains follows, all from one sample in a study of cytomegalovirus exposure and HLA in healthy donors. Generated by immunoSEQ multiplex PCR, the TCRdb table keeps only in-frame clones and is missing some. The sample records 160,000 or so clones, about 80% being singletons. What was sequenced was PBMCs. These receptors all stem from a man aged 18 to 29 in good health and CMV-seropositive. Both conserved end residues are part of each CDR3. D genes are given only for firm matches. For some rows the clone size is stated as once, few or many, or as a class when expanded; others skip it.

TRBV19	TRBJ2-5	.	.	TGTGCCAGTAGCTACGACAGCCAAGAGACCCAGTACTTC	CASSYDSQETQYF
TRBV11-2	TRBJ2-2	TRBD1	.	TGTGCCAGCAGCTTGCAGGGGGCGCCCCGGGCGAACACCGGGGAGCTGTTTTTT	CASSLQGAPRANTGELFF
TRBV2	TRBJ1-1	.	.	TGTGCCAGCAGCTCCAGGGGCAGGGGCGCTGAAGCTTTCTTT	CASSSRGRGAEAFF
TRBV28	TRBJ1-5	.	.	TGTGCCAGCAGTTTATTCAACCAGGGTTGGAATCAGCCCCAGCATTTT	CASSLFNQGWNQPQHF
TRBV5-4	TRBJ2-4	TRBD1	.	TGTGCCAGCAGCTTTTCTGCCGGGACAGGGTCTTACAGTCAGTACTTC	CASSFSAGTGSYSQYF
TRBV4-1	TRBJ2-1	.	.	TGCGCCAGCAGCCCACCCGGGACTGCCCCGAATGAGCAGTTCTTC	CASSPPGTAPNEQFF
TRBV7-7	TRBJ2-1	.	few	TGTGCCAGCAGCTACGAAGGGGGGGGTAATGAGCAGTTCTTC	CASSYEGGGNEQFF
TRBV14	TRBJ2-1	.	.	TGTGCCAGCAGCCAAGGGGGCTGGGGCAATGAGCAGTTCTTC	CASSQGGWGNEQFF
TRBV4-1	TRBJ1-2	.	.	TGCGCCAGCAGCCAAGCCCCTCGGGACACCTCTAACTATGGCTACACCTTC	CASSQAPRDTSNYGYTF
TRBV29-1	TRBJ2-3	TRBD2	.	TGCAGCGTGGGGATAGCGGGAGGGCCTGCAGATACGCAGTATTTT	CSVGIAGGPADTQYF
TRBV15	TRBJ1-5	.	once	TGTGCCACCAGCAGAGTTTATTGGGGGGAGAGCAATCAGCCCCAGCATTTT	CATSRVYWGESNQPQHF
TRBV19	TRBJ1-2	.	.	TGTGCCAGTAGTATGGGCTTAGACTATGGCTACACCTTC	CASSMGLDYGYTF
TRBV5-4	TRBJ1-2	.	.	TGTGCCAGCAGCGTAGGACAGATCTTCAATGGCTACACCTTC	CASSVGQIFNGYTF
TRBV7-2	TRBJ1-1	.	.	TGTGCCAGCAGTTCTCCGGGACACTACACTGAAGCTTTCTTT	CASSSPGHYTEAFF
TRBV1	TRBJ2-3	.	.	TGCACCAGCAGCCAAGAATACGGGAACACAGATACGCAGTATTTT	CTSSQEYGNTDTQYF
TRBV18	TRBJ2-1	TRBD2	.	TGTGCCAGCTCACAAGGACTAGCGGGAGAAATTGGGAGGCAGTTCTTC	CASSQGLAGEIGRQFF
TRBV2	TRBJ1-2	TRBD1	.	TGTGCCAGCAGCAGACAGGGTCCCTATGGCTACACCTTC	CASSRQGPYGYTF
TRBV6-4	TRBJ2-7	TRBD1	.	TGTGCCAGCAGTGTAGGGACAGGGGGCCAGATTCGCTACGAGCAGTACTTC	CASSVGTGGQIRYEQYF
TRBV2	TRBJ2-2	TRBD2	.	TGTGCCAGCAGTGAAAGGCTAGCGGGAAGGAACACCGGGGAGCTGTTTTTT	CASSERLAGRNTGELFF
TRBV14	TRBJ2-5	.	once	TGTGCCAGCAGGACGACTAGAGGCGAGACCCAGTACTTC	CASRTTRGETQYF
TRBV27	TRBJ1-1	TRBD1	.	TGTGCCAGCAGTTTCCTAGGGGGCGTCGAGACTGAAGCTTTCTTT	CASSFLGGVETEAFF
TRBV6-1	TRBJ2-7	.	.	TGTGCCAGCAGTGATCGCGCCTACGAGCAGTACTTC	CASSDRAYEQYF
TRBV4-3	TRBJ1-2	.	once	TGCGCCAGCAGCCAAGATTCCCAGGGGTTAGGCTATGGCTACACCTTC	CASSQDSQGLGYGYTF
TRBV6-1	TRBJ1-2	TRBD1	.	TGTGCCAGCAGTGAACCCCGGGACAGAGGAGGCTACACCTTC	CASSEPRDRGGYTF
TRBV5-4	TRBJ2-5	TRBD2	.	TGTGCCAGCAGGACTAGCGGGAGGAGACAAGAGACCCAGTACTTC	CASRTSGRRQETQYF
TRBV6-5	TRBJ2-2	.	.	TGTGCCAGTCTCCAGTACGGGGAGCTGTTTTTT	CASLQYGELFF
TRBV5-4	TRBJ2-5	.	.	TGTGCCAGCAGCTTGGAATGGGCAGAGCAAGAGACCCAGTACTTC	CASSLEWAEQETQYF
TRBV7-2	TRBJ1-2	TRBD1	.	TGTGCCAGCAGCTTTGCCGGGACAGGGATGAACTATGGCTACACCTTC	CASSFAGTGMNYGYTF
TRBV6-6	TRBJ2-1	TRBD2	.	TGTGCCAGCAGTTGGGGAGGGGCGGACAATGAGCAGTTCTTC	CASSWGGADNEQFF
TRBV5-1	TRBJ2-7	TRBD1	.	TGCGCCAGCAACTTGGGGCAGGGGGCTTACGAGCAGTACTTC	CASNLGQGAYEQYF
TRBV5-1	TRBJ1-1	.	.	TGCGCCAGCAGCTTGGCCGTAGGGGGTGGTGAAGCTTTCTTT	CASSLAVGGGEAFF
TRBV7-3	TRBJ1-1	.	few	TGTGCCAGCAGCGGGAGTGGGAACACTGAAGCTTTCTTT	CASSGSGNTEAFF
TRBV5-1	TRBJ1-3	TRBD1	.	TGCGCCAGCACCACAGGGGGAACTGGAAACACCATATATTTT	CASTTGGTGNTIYF
TRBV5-8	TRBJ2-7	.	.	TGTGCCAGCAGCTTCACGTGGAGGGACTACGAGCAGTACTTC	CASSFTWRDYEQYF
TRBV7-3	TRBJ1-5	.	.	TGTGCCAGCAGCTTAGAGCCCTCAAATCAGCCCCAGCATTTT	CASSLEPSNQPQHF
TRBV11-2	TRBJ1-1	TRBD1	.	TGTGCCAGCAGCATCCTGACAGGGTCTAACACTGAAGCTTTCTTT	CASSILTGSNTEAFF
TRBV27	TRBJ1-1	TRBD1	.	TGTGCCAGCAGTGCCGGGACAGGGGGCACTGAAGCTTTCTTT	CASSAGTGGTEAFF
TRBV14	TRBJ2-1	TRBD2	.	TGTGCCAGCAGCCAAGATGTAATAGCGGGAGGTCAAGAGTTCTTC	CASSQDVIAGGQEFF
TRBV5-1	TRBJ2-7	TRBD2	few	TGCGCCAGCAGCTTGGACGGACTAGCGGGAGACTACGAGCAGTACTTC	CASSLDGLAGDYEQYF
TRBV13	TRBJ2-3	TRBD1	.	TGTGCCAGCAGCTCGAACGACAGGGGTAGCACAGATACGCAGTATTTT	CASSSNDRGSTDTQYF
TRBV19	TRBJ1-1	.	.	TGTGCCAGTAGTATGGGGAGGGGGACTGAAGCTTTCTTT	CASSMGRGTEAFF
TRBV29-1	TRBJ1-1	TRBD1	.	TGCAGCGGTGGGACAGGGAACACTGAAGCTTTCTTT	CSGGTGNTEAFF
TRBV7-9	TRBJ2-7	TRBD2	once	TGTGCCAGCAGCGCGACTAGCGGGAGGATTTACGAGCAGTACTTC	CASSATSGRIYEQYF
TRBV6-5	TRBJ1-2	.	.	TGTGCCAGCAGACCTTTAGCGGGACCATCGGGCTACACCTTC	CASRPLAGPSGYTF
TRBV7-2	TRBJ2-7	.	few	TGTGCCAGCAGCTTAGGCGATAGCGGAATTTCCTACTACGAGCAGTACTTC	CASSLGDSGISYYEQYF
TRBV4-2	TRBJ1-2	.	.	TGTGCCAGCAGCCAACCCTCAGCACGGGGCTATGGCTACACCTTC	CASSQPSARGYGYTF
TRBV9	TRBJ2-5	TRBD1	.	TGTGCCAGCAGCAAGGGGGCAGGCAGCCCGGAGACCCAGTACTTC	CASSKGAGSPETQYF
TRBV7-2	TRBJ2-7	TRBD1	.	TGTGCCAGCAGCTTAAATCGACAGGGTGGCGAGCAGTACTTC	CASSLNRQGGEQYF